These T cell receptor beta chains were read from a single sample in a study of blood T cell repertoires in COVID-19. Assay used: immunoSEQ multiplex PCR; TCRdb lists only in-frame clones, some missing. The sample shows 130,000 to 150,000 clones, more than 80% of them seen only once. Material: peripheral blood. These TCRs come from a human donor with acute or convalescent COVID-19. The donor label of this sample is uncertain. Both conserved end residues are part of each CDR3. D genes are given only for firm matches. Size is stated for part of the rows, as once, few or many counts, or as a class when the clone is expanded.

V: TRBV2; J: TRBJ1-2; D: -; size: once; CDR3: CASNGQFYGYTF; DNA: TGTGCCAGCAACGGACAGTTCTATGGCTACACCTTC
V: TRBV24-1; J: TRBJ1-5; D: -; size: -; CDR3: CATSEYGFNQPQHF; DNA: TGTGCCACCAGTGAATACGGGTTCAATCAGCCCCAGCATTTT
V: TRBV6-5; J: TRBJ1-2; D: TRBD1; size: -; CDR3: CASSPRQGFNYGYTF; DNA: TGTGCCAGCAGCCCCCGACAGGGTTTTAACTATGGCTACACCTTC
V: TRBV7-8; J: TRBJ1-2; D: -; size: once; CDR3: CASSSAQGYGYTF; DNA: TGTGCCAGCAGTTCCGCCCAGGGGTATGGCTACACCTTC
V: TRBV4-1; J: TRBJ1-5; D: -; size: -; CDR3: CASSQAVRGIQPQHF; DNA: TGCGCCAGCAGCCAAGCGGTTCGGGGGATTCAGCCCCAGCATTTT
V: TRBV18; J: TRBJ2-5; D: TRBD2; size: few; CDR3: CASSRSGGKIETQYF; DNA: TGTGCCAGCTCCCGGTCGGGGGGAAAAATAGAGACCCAGTACTTC
V: TRBV2; J: TRBJ1-6; D: -; size: -; CDR3: CASRGQPSNSPLHF; DNA: TGTGCCAGCAGAGGACAGCCTAGTAATTCACCCCTCCACTTT
V: TRBV12-3/TRBV12-4; J: TRBJ1-1; D: -; size: -; CDR3: CASSFGTEAFF; DNA: TGTGCCAGCAGTTTCGGGACTGAAGCTTTCTTT
V: TRBV9; J: TRBJ2-1; D: -; size: -; CDR3: CASSVGGGNYNEQFF; DNA: TGTGCCAGCAGCGTAGGTGGGGGCAATTACAATGAGCAGTTCTTC
V: TRBV7-9; J: TRBJ1-6; D: -; size: -; CDR3: CASRPSDSPLHF; DNA: TGTGCCAGCAGACCCTCGGATTCACCCCTCCACTTT
V: TRBV30; J: TRBJ1-6; D: -; size: -; CDR3: CAWSSQYTRSPLHF; DNA: TGTGCCTGGAGTTCGCAATATACGAGATCACCCCTCCACTTT
V: TRBV7-9; J: TRBJ1-1; D: TRBD1; size: few; CDR3: CASSLDNRGNTEAFF; DNA: TGTGCCAGCAGCTTAGATAACAGGGGTAACACTGAAGCTTTCTTT
V: TRBV6-6; J: TRBJ1-1; D: -; size: -; CDR3: CASTDSVTEAFF; DNA: TGTGCCAGCACCGACAGTGTAACTGAAGCTTTCTTT
V: TRBV15; J: TRBJ1-1; D: -; size: -; CDR3: CATSRDMRTEAFF; DNA: TGTGCCACCAGCAGAGATATGAGGACTGAAGCTTTCTTT
V: TRBV11-2; J: TRBJ2-1; D: TRBD2; size: -; CDR3: CASSPVAGGNNEQFF; DNA: TGTGCCAGCAGCCCCGTAGCGGGGGGGAACAATGAGCAGTTCTTC
V: TRBV5-1; J: TRBJ1-6; D: -; size: -; CDR3: CASSLAQNNNSPLHF; DNA: TGCGCCAGCAGCTTGGCACAGAATAACAATTCACCCCTCCACTTT
V: TRBV7-6; J: TRBJ2-3; D: TRBD1; size: -; CDR3: CASSSSTGWADTQYF; DNA: TGTGCCAGCAGCTCTTCGACAGGGTGGGCAGATACGCAGTATTTT
V: TRBV6-1; J: TRBJ2-7; D: -; size: -; CDR3: CASSDNFYEQYF; DNA: TGTGCCAGCAGTGACAATTTCTACGAGCAGTACTTC
V: TRBV9; J: TRBJ2-1; D: -; size: -; CDR3: CASSPLGGVDEQFF; DNA: TGTGCCAGCAGCCCCCTAGGAGGGGTGGATGAGCAGTTCTTC
V: TRBV7-9; J: TRBJ1-3; D: -; size: -; CDR3: CASRTKTGTIYF; DNA: TGTGCCAGCAGAACTAAGACTGGCACCATATATTTT
V: TRBV2; J: TRBJ1-5; D: -; size: -; CDR3: CASRADFDQPQHF; DNA: TGTGCCAGCCGAGCTGATTTCGATCAGCCCCAGCATTTT
V: TRBV19; J: TRBJ2-2; D: -; size: -; CDR3: CASSSGGINTGELFF; DNA: TGTGCCAGTTCTTCAGGGGGGATTAACACCGGGGAGCTGTTTTTT
V: TRBV9; J: TRBJ2-1; D: TRBD2; size: -; CDR3: CASSTRTSGLPREQFF; DNA: TGTGCCAGCAGCACCCGGACTAGCGGACTTCCGCGGGAGCAGTTCTTC
V: TRBV9; J: TRBJ1-1; D: TRBD1; size: -; CDR3: CASSAPGGGTEAFF; DNA: TGTGCCAGCAGCGCCCCAGGGGGCGGCACTGAAGCTTTCTTT
V: TRBV6-1; J: TRBJ2-2; D: -; size: -; CDR3: CASSEATGSSTGELFF; DNA: TGTGCCAGCAGTGAAGCTACAGGTTCGAGCACCGGGGAGCTGTTTTTT
V: TRBV5-6; J: TRBJ1-6; D: TRBD1; size: -; CDR3: CASSLGTGPWPLHF; DNA: TGTGCCAGCAGCTTGGGGACAGGGCCATGGCCCCTCCACTTT
V: TRBV5-8; J: TRBJ1-1; D: -; size: -; CDR3: CASSRHSPNTEAFF; DNA: TGTGCCAGCAGCCGTCACTCCCCGAACACTGAAGCTTTCTTT
V: TRBV6-5; J: TRBJ1-6; D: -; size: -; CDR3: CASSYSRQKYNSPLHF; DNA: TGTGCCAGCAGTTACAGCCGACAAAAATATAATTCACCCCTCCACTTT
V: TRBV3-1/TRBV3-2; J: TRBJ1-4; D: -; size: -; CDR3: CASRRGSATNEKLFF; DNA: TGTGCCAGCAGGCGAGGGAGCGCAACTAATGAAAAACTGTTTTTT
V: TRBV5-6; J: TRBJ1-5; D: -; size: -; CDR3: CASSLSLGGRTNQPQHF; DNA: TGTGCCAGCAGCTTGTCGTTGGGGGGGCGGACCAATCAGCCCCAGCATTTT
V: TRBV19; J: TRBJ1-2; D: TRBD1; size: -; CDR3: CASRSTGVISPPHYGYTF; DNA: TGTGCCAGTAGGTCGACAGGGGTGATCTCCCCCCCCCACTATGGCTACACCTTC